This T cell receptor (beta chain) stems from a study of blood T cell repertoires in COVID-19 (dated by TCRdb to 2019 to 2021). The study in broad terms: The collaborator samples originated in the United States, Italy and Spain and spanned the acute and convalescent phases of COVID-19. The repertoires were made available in a free public database intended to serve as a resource for research on the immune response to SARS-CoV-2. Where available, HLA class I and class II types were taken from metadata supplied by the sample provider and were not determined by assay-based typing. Subjects who had been exposed to COVID-19, were actively infected with it, or had recovered from it provided the deeply sampled blood TCRbeta repertoires that made up the dataset. The samples were drawn from the first 160 participants of the ongoing ImmuneRACE study and from 1,200 or so subjects provided by 6 global collaborators. The material from the prospective study consisted of cDNA or gDNA derived from T cells, B-cell-depleted T cells, or PBMCs. Nearly every sample came with metadata listing a de-identified subject ID, COVID-19 status, age in years and sex. The research as a whole found: How much clinical and demographic metadata was included differed by source and by participant, and the metadata was provided uncurated.

In regard to this clone: Its antigen specificity is not known. Base qualities are missing; no much larger clone stands one base away.

Reading from cysteine to phenylalanine, the CDR3 counts 15 amino acids. The retained sequence is limited to the CDR3, 45 bases, with the frame set at the first base. The germline ends are 16 bases apart after V is trimmed by 7 bases and J by 1 base. CDR1 and CDR2 were assigned from the germline V gene (reference sequence) as LNHDA and SQIVND. In Seattle, one collaborating source enrolled patients while the infection was active and tracked those patients longitudinally over the course of disease. Each collaborating institution followed its own protocols to collect whole blood in K2EDTA tubes. For TCRbeta analysis, collaborators shipped samples as frozen whole blood, isolated PBMCs, or DNA extracted from either of those sample types. TCRbeta CDR3 regions were amplified from genomic DNA using the immunoSEQ Assay, a bias-controlled multiplex PCR. From the authors' description of their analysis: The number of nucleated cells in each sample was estimated by amplification of reference gene primers within the assay. To quantify the absolute abundance of each unique TCRbeta CDR3 rearrangement, sequence reads were collapsed and filtered. For each sample, productive Simpson clonality was calculated as the square root of Simpson's diversity index across productive rearrangements. Not all clones reach the TCRdb copy of this immuneACCESS table, which keeps in-frame sequences only. Checked studies attribute under half of the gap to unresolved V genes and leave the rest unexplained. V, J and clone size derive from that table, while D and trimming were established from the DNA sequence. The sample profile shows some 200,000 clones; more than 75% of them were found once. Roughly an eighth of the sample comes from the top ten.

The TCR was taken from a woman aged 70-85 years with COVID-19, enrolled during active disease. This chain is built from TRBV19 and TRBJ1-2, with a tentative D gene TRBD1 over 5 matching bases. Sequencing was done on a sample of peripheral blood. Here the CDR3 is given as CASMPPGTSNYGYTF. In nucleotides, the sequence is TGTGCCAGTATGCCCCCCGGGACTAGTAACTATGGCTACACCTTC.